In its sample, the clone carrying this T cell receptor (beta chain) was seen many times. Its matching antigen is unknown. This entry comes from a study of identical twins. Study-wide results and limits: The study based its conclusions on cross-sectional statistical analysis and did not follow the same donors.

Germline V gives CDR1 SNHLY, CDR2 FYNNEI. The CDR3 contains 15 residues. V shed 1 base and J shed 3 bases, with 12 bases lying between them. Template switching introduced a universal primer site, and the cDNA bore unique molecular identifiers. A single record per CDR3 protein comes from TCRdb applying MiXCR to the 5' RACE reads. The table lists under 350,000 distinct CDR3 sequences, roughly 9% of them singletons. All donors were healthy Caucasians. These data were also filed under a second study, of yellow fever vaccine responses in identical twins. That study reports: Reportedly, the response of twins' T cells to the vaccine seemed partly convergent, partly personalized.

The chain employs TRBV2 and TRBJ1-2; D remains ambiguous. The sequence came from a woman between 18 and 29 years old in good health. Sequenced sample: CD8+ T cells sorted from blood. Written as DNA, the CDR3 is TGTGCCAGCAGTGAAGAAGGCCTGACTCACTATGGCTACACCTTC. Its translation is CASSEEGLTHYGYTF.